This TCR beta chain comes out of a study of T cells in Graves' hyperthyroidism and ophthalmopathy. The study's findings and limits: The blood repertoire included most of the expanded thyroid clonotypes above 0.001. Ophthalmopathy and stable hyperthyroidism were told apart by a 13 V-J model.

The source material, RNA transcripts, was used to amplify TCR beta CDR3 regions. When the TCR CDR3 underwent first-round RT-PCR, the HTBI primer set was used. TCRdb re-analysed the multiplex PCR reads in MiXCR, keeping a single row per CDR3 protein. The sample has some 340,000 distinct CDR3 sequences; roughly an eighth are singletons. The V end lost 4 bases, the J end lost 0 bases, and 11 bases lay between the germline ends. The germline V gene encodes CDR1 SGHTS and CDR2 YDEGEE. This CDR3 is built from 15 residues. For this clonotype: Its matching antigen is unknown.

Material: blood. This sequence originates from a woman aged 40 to 50 with Graves' ophthalmopathy. The rearrangement joins TRBV5-8 to TRBJ2-1, with a tentative D call TRBD2 (7 bases). The CDR3 loop reads CASSARGGSYNEQFF. Here the CDR3 DNA reads TGTGCCAGCAGCGCGAGGGGGGGCTCCTACAATGAGCAGTTCTTC.